Sequencing of this T cell receptor (beta chain) was carried out in a study of shared T cell receptors in the human thymus. The CDR3 is 15 amino acids. V shed 5 bases and J shed 2 bases, with 16 bases lying between them. Per germline, CDR1 LNHNV and CDR2 YYDKDF (reference sequence). Libraries were prepared by immunoSEQ multiplex PCR; TCRdb keeps only in-frame clonotypes and omits some of them. In the table there are some 700,000 clones, 75% to 90% of which are singletons. These records were also assigned to another study, of human thymus T cells. This second study says: Corrective heart surgery yielded the resections from which the thymus tissue came.

This sequence was found in a girl in the first two years of life with a congenital heart defect. Sequenced sample: thymocytes. This sequence joins TRBV15 and TRBJ2-7; D perhaps matches TRBD1 (6 bases). CDR3 sequence reads: CATSLTGHPTYEQYF. The CDR3 DNA reads TGTGCCACCAGCCTAACGGGACACCCAACCTACGAGCAGTACTTC.